These 9 T cell receptor beta chains share one sample of origin, sequenced in a study of tumor-infiltrating lymphocytes in oesophageal squamous cell carcinoma. MiXCR, run by TCRdb on the PCR reads, gives a single entry per CDR3 protein. The sample consists of 8,500 to 9,000 distinct CDR3 sequences, around three fifths of them appearing once. Source material: esophageal tumor tissue. These receptors all stem from a female donor with esophageal squamous cell carcinoma.

This chain links TRBV7-3 with TRBJ2-5, with D possibly matching TRBD1 (6 bases). The DNA end is a closer match to TRBJ2-7, so the J assignment may be wrong. In germline, CDR1 is SGHTA, CDR2 FQGTGA. There are 13 residues in the CDR3. CDR3: CASSFGRGYEQYF. Written as DNA, the CDR3 is TGTGCCAGCAGCTTTGGCAGGGGATACGAGCAGTACTTC.

The chain is built from TRBV7-9 and TRBJ2-5, with TRBD2 matching over 7 bases. The J call may be faulty, since TRBJ2-1 better matches the DNA end. From germline, CDR1 is SEHNR and CDR2 FQNEAQ (reference sequence). This CDR3 has 18 residues. CDR3 protein: CASSLSAPPGLRYNEQFF. DNA of the CDR3: TGTGCCAGCAGCTTATCTGCCCCACCGGGACTAAGGTACAATGAGCAGTTCTTC.

The chain combines TRBV6-6 with TRBJ2-1; TRBD1 aligns across 7 bases. This CDR3 has 15 amino acids. Trimming cost V 5 bases and J 3 bases; bases outside gene matches: 7. CDR1 is MNHNY and CDR2 is SVGAGI in the germline V gene (reference sequence). CDR3: CASSPQGMSYNEQFF. DNA of the CDR3: TGTGCCAGCAGTCCACAGGGGATGAGCTACAATGAGCAGTTCTTC.

The chain couples TRBV7-3 to TRBJ2-7; 15 nucleotides match TRBD2. The J call may be incorrect, as the DNA end agrees better with TRBJ2-5. Germline values: CDR1 SGHTA, CDR2 FQGTGA. This CDR3 has 18 amino acids. CDR3: CASSLRTSGRAGTETQYF. CDR3 coding DNA: TGTGCCAGCAGCTTGAGGACTAGCGGGAGGGCCGGTACGGAGACCCAGTACTTC.

This clonotype was observed a handful of times. The CDR3 DNA sequence: TGTGCCAGCAGCAGTGGACAGCGACAAGAGACCCAGTACTTC. Translated: CASSSGQRQETQYF. The V and J genes are TRBV7-2 and TRBJ2-5; D might be TRBD1 (6 bases). The germline V and J ends were trimmed by 5 bases and 2 bases, with 12 bases remaining between them. CDR1 is SGHTA, CDR2 FQGNSA, per germline. This CDR3 spans 14 amino acids.

This clonotype is a singleton in its sample. The chain recombines TRBV7-8 with TRBJ2-4; the D is unclear. This CDR3 is 16 amino acids long. Germline CDR1 is SGHVS and CDR2 is FQNEAQ. The germline V and J ends were trimmed by 1 base and 1 base, with 11 bases remaining between them. The CDR3: CASSLDRWMAKNIQYF. The CDR3 bases are TGTGCCAGCAGCTTAGATCGTTGGATGGCCAAAAACATTCAGTACTTC.

This sequence joins TRBV5-5 and TRBJ2-7; D is possibly TRBD1 (5 bases). Trimming pared 1 base from V and 6 bases from J, leaving 11 bases between. Looked up from germline, CDR1 is SGHKS and CDR2 is YYEKEE (reference sequence). The CDR3 extends over 13 amino acids. The CDR3 protein is CASSLTGESEQYF. The CDR3 DNA is TGTGCCAGCAGCTTGACAGGTGAGAGCGAGCAGTACTTC.

V and J are TRBV7-2 and TRBJ2-7; D is unresolved. The better agreement between TRBJ2-5 and the DNA end casts doubt on the J call. This CDR3 contains 13 residues. Germline V gives CDR1 SGHTA, CDR2 FQGNSA. The CDR3 DNA sequence: TGTGCCAGCAGCTGGGGTCGGTCTGGGACCCAGTACTTC. Translating it yields CASSWGRSGTQYF.

A note on this clonotype: A read error may account for a junction end that differs from germline. The genes are TRBV5-3 and TRBJ2-5, with TRBD2 as a possible D gene (5 bases). With the DNA end fitting TRBJ2-6 better, the J assignment may be wrong. TRBV5-3 is labeled an ORF, and its function is uncertain. The CDR3 runs 16 residues. CDR3 DNA sequence: TGTGCCAGCAGCTTCCGGGTAGCGACTGGGGCCAACGTCCTGACTTTC. It specifies CASSFRVATGANVLTF.